Below are 24 T cell receptor beta chains sequenced from a single sample in a study of blood T cell repertoires in COVID-19. Repertoires were generated with immunoSEQ multiplex PCR, while TCRdb's copy carries only in-frame clones and drops some. The table records about 430,000 clones, over 75% of them present only once. Source material: PBMCs or T cells enriched from blood (not recorded which). The receptors shown here come from a woman under 30 who had been exposed to COVID-19.

The chain combines TRBV10-3 with TRBJ1-2; D not certain. Germline V CDR1 and CDR2: ENHRY, SYGVKD. The CDR3 loop spans 12 amino acids. V lost 5 bases and J 4 bases, leaving 8 bases between the germline ends. The CDR3 DNA is TGTGCCATCAGTCAGGTCGGCTATGGCTACACCTTC. Encoded protein: CAISQVGYGYTF.

The V and J genes are TRBV28 and TRBJ2-7, with D maybe TRBD1 (5 bases). Germline-derived CDR1 and CDR2 are MDHEN and SYDVKM. With 2 bases removed from V and 0 bases from J, the gap between germline ends came to 14 bases. The CDR3 has 16 amino acids. This chain's CDR3 is CASSLRAGLSSYEQYF. In DNA, the CDR3 is TGTGCCAGCAGTTTAAGGGCAGGGTTAAGCTCCTACGAGCAGTACTTC.

The V call is TRBV14, the J call TRBJ1-2; 8 bases are shared with TRBD1. Germline values: CDR1 SGHDN, CDR2 FVKESK. The CDR3 covers 16 residues. The trim removed 0 bases at V and 8 bases at J, leaving 11 bases unmatched. CDR3 protein: CASSQDRGQGSHGYTF. The CDR3 bases are TGTGCCAGCAGCCAAGATCGTGGACAGGGATCGCACGGCTACACCTTC.

The chain has TRBV18 and TRBJ2-7, with 8 bases lining up with TRBD1. The CDR3 runs to 15 residues. CDR1 and CDR2 from the germline V gene are KGHSH and LQKENI. Losses at the gene ends were 5 bases for V and 4 bases for J; bases not matched to a gene: 10. The CDR3 loop is CASSITGGKIYEQYF. The CDR3 nucleotides read TGTGCCAGCTCAATCACAGGGGGTAAGATTTACGAGCAGTACTTC.

The chain combines TRBV9 with TRBJ2-2; the D gene is possibly TRBD2 (5 bases). CDR3 length: 14 residues. Germline values: CDR1 SGDLS, CDR2 YYNGEE. Trimming removed 0 bases from V and 7 bases from J, with 10 bases in between. Here the CDR3 reads CASSVDGMDGELFF. The CDR3 region has the DNA TGTGCCAGCAGCGTAGACGGGATGGACGGGGAGCTGTTTTTT.

In nucleotides, the CDR3 is TGTGCCAGCAGCCCTAGCAGGCTAGGATTATACAATGAGCAGTTCTTC. Its protein product is CASSPSRLGLYNEQFF. The chain links TRBV7-8 to TRBJ2-1; D is possibly TRBD2 (5 bases). Looked up from germline, CDR1 is SGHVS and CDR2 is FQNEAQ. Trimming took 5 bases from V and 4 from J, leaving 18 bases between them. The CDR3 consists of 16 residues.

The chain combines TRBV19 with TRBJ1-1; perhaps TRBD1 as D (6 bases). This CDR3 spans 14 amino acids. V was trimmed by 5 bases and J by 5 bases, leaving 15 bases between them. Looked up from germline, CDR1 is LNHDA and CDR2 is SQIVND (reference sequence). Here the CDR3 DNA reads TGTGCCAGTAGTGTTATACAGGGTAAGACTGAAGCTTTCTTT. Amino acids: CASSVIQGKTEAFF.

V and J are TRBV27 and TRBJ2-7; TRBD1 aligns across 10 bases. CDR1 MNHEY and CDR2 SMNVEV come from the germline V gene (reference sequence). The CDR3 runs to 15 residues. V lost 6 bases, J lost 4 bases, and 9 bases stayed unmatched. CDR3 nucleotide sequence: TGTGCCAGCAGGAAACCCGGGACAGGGGTTTACGAGCAGTACTTC. This gives the protein CASRKPGTGVYEQYF.

The V call is TRBV10-3, the J call TRBJ1-1; D is possibly TRBD1 (6 bases). CDR3 size: 14 residues. The V end lost 2 bases, the J end lost 4 bases, and 11 bases lay between the germline ends. Germline V lookup: CDR1 ENHRY, CDR2 SYGVKD. In nucleotides, the CDR3 is TGTGCCATCAGTGAGATAACAGGGAGCACTGAAGCTTTCTTT. Translated: CAISEITGSTEAFF.

The J gene is TRBJ2-2, the V gene TRBV19, with TRBD1 as a possible D gene (6 bases). Trimming left V 8 bases short and J 6 bases short, with 13 bases between. CDR1 is LNHDA, CDR2 SQIVND, per germline (reference sequence). This CDR3 spans 13 amino acids. The CDR3 region has the DNA TGTGCCAGTTCCGGGACAAACCCCGGGGAGCTGTTTTTT. Translating it yields CASSGTNPGELFF. Together with reference TRBV19 and TRBJ2-2, the CDR3 gives the full variable domain: DGGITQSPKYLFRKEGQNVTLSCEQNLNHDAMYWYRQDPGQGLRLIYYSQIVNDFQKGDIAEGYSVSREKKESFPLTVTSAQKNPTAFYLCASSGTNPGELFFGEGSRLTVL.

The chain carries TRBV14 and TRBJ2-1; TRBD2 might be the D (5 bases). The CDR3 extends over 13 amino acids. Germline-derived CDR1 and CDR2 are SGHDN and FVKESK. The ends were cut back, 0 bases at V and 7 bases at J, with 7 bases in the middle. The chain's CDR3 is CASSQDQRNEQFF. The CDR3 DNA reads TGTGCCAGCAGCCAAGATCAGCGGAATGAGCAGTTCTTC.

CDR3 loop: CASSSPHRGPTTNYGYTF. DNA for the CDR3: TGTGCCAGCAGTTCACCACACAGGGGACCAACGACGAACTATGGCTACACCTTC. The rearrangement uses TRBV28 and TRBJ1-2, with 7 bases lining up with TRBD1. V lost 4 bases, J lost 2 bases, and 16 bases stayed unmatched. The length of the CDR3 is 18 residues. Germline CDR1 reads MDHEN; CDR2 reads SYDVKM.

J is TRBJ2-5 and V is TRBV27; TRBD2 aligns across 9 bases. The CDR3 extends over 14 amino acids. Germline trimming cut 3 bases from V and 6 bases from J; bases unmatched to any gene: 5. CDR1 is MNHEY, CDR2 SMNVEV, per germline (reference sequence). The chain's CDR3 is CASSFIAGAKTQYF. The CDR3 nucleotides are TGTGCCAGCAGTTTCATAGCGGGAGCCAAGACCCAGTACTTC.

The chain combines TRBV6-5 with TRBJ2-7; TRBD1 might be the D (6 bases). The germline V gene has CDR1 MNHEY and CDR2 SVGAGI. CDR3 length: 15 amino acids. Trimming pared 11 bases from V and 4 bases from J, leaving 24 bases between. The CDR3 protein is CASRREQGLRYEQYF. The CDR3 nucleotides are TGTGCCTCCCGCCGGGAACAGGGATTACGATACGAGCAGTACTTC.

The genes are TRBV10-1 and TRBJ2-5; TRBD1 aligns across 10 bases. The germline gives CDR1 WNHNN, CDR2 SYGVQD (reference sequence). The V and J ends lost 7 bases and 5 bases, in that order; junction bases with no gene match: 7. This CDR3 has 14 amino acids. Written as DNA, the CDR3 is TGCGCCAGCATCGGGGACAGGGGCTGGGAGACCCAGTACTTC. It encodes CASIGDRGWETQYF.

CDR3: CASSSIPGQGIMYGYTF. The CDR3 nucleotides are TGTGCCAGCAGCAGCATCCCGGGACAGGGGATTATGTATGGCTACACCTTC. The chain is built from TRBV7-2 and TRBJ1-2; the match to TRBD1 covers 10 bases. The V segment lost 5 bases and the J segment 5 bases; nucleotides outside the gene matches: 14. Looked up from germline, CDR1 is SGHTA and CDR2 is FQGNSA. The CDR3 contains 17 residues.

The table lists this clone with a count of one. This chain joins TRBV5-1 and TRBJ2-1; 7 bases map to TRBD1. From germline, CDR1 is SGHRS and CDR2 YFSETQ. The CDR3 sequence is 14 residues long. Unmatched junction bases numbered 6, after V lost 6 bases and J lost 3 bases. As DNA, the CDR3 is TGCGCCAGCACCCCGGGACAGATCTACAATGAGCAGTTCTTC. It specifies CASTPGQIYNEQFF.

The chain links TRBV13 to TRBJ2-6, with D unresolved. Germline V lookup: CDR1 PRHDT, CDR2 FYEKMQ (reference sequence). The CDR3 is 15 residues long. Trimming took off 4 bases at V and 0 bases at J, with 7 bases between the two ends. CDR3 loop: CASSSPSSGANVLTF. In DNA, the CDR3 is TGTGCCAGCAGCTCCCCGTCCTCTGGGGCCAACGTCCTGACTTTC.

This chain connects TRBV4-1 to TRBJ2-1; TRBD1 agrees at 7 bases. Germline CDR1 is MGHRA and CDR2 is YSYEKL. Unmatched junction bases numbered 9, after V lost 1 base and J lost 6 bases. The CDR3 is made up of 16 amino acids. CDR3 DNA: TGCGCCAGCAGCCAAGTAGCAGGGGGTCCCAGCAATGAGCAGTTCTTC. Translated, it gives CASSQVAGGPSNEQFF.

The J gene is TRBJ1-6, the V gene TRBV12-3 or TRBV12-4; D not resolved. Trimming pared 4 bases from V and 5 bases from J, leaving 6 bases between. This CDR3 spans 13 amino acids. DNA for the CDR3: TGTGCCAGCAGTTATTATGATAATTCACCCCTCCACTTT. Its translation is CASSYYDNSPLHF.

The V call is TRBV30, the J call TRBJ1-1; D is undetermined. There are 13 residues in the CDR3. Germline assignment: CDR1 GTSNPN and CDR2 SVGIG (reference sequence). With 2 bases removed from V and 0 bases from J, the gap between germline ends came to 7 bases. CDR3: CAWSWLMNTEAFF. The CDR3 bases are TGTGCCTGGAGTTGGCTCATGAACACTGAAGCTTTCTTT.

The chain is built from TRBV5-5 and TRBJ1-5; TRBD1 aligns across 7 bases. Germline V gives CDR1 SGHKS, CDR2 YYEKEE (reference sequence). The CDR3 consists of 14 residues. V lost 5 bases, J lost 3 bases, and 5 bases stayed unmatched. The CDR3 DNA sequence: TGTGCCAGCAGTTGGGGACAGCTCAATCAGCCCCAGCATTTT. Encoded protein: CASSWGQLNQPQHF.

The chain recombines TRBV10-3 with TRBJ2-2, with 9 bases lining up with TRBD2. Germline V lookup: CDR1 ENHRY, CDR2 SYGVKD. The CDR3 extends over 16 amino acids. Losses at the gene ends were 2 bases for V and 7 bases for J; bases not matched to a gene: 8. The CDR3: CAISEASGGHVGELFF. The DNA for the CDR3 is TGTGCCATCAGTGAGGCGAGCGGGGGGCATGTCGGGGAGCTGTTTTTT.

V usage is TRBV5-1 and J usage is TRBJ2-1; 10 bases map to TRBD2. The germline gives CDR1 SGHRS, CDR2 YFSETQ. The CDR3 is made up of 17 amino acids. V lost 3 bases and J lost 8; bases outside the gene matches: 14. This CDR3 is CASSSGYLAGGRDEQFF. CDR3 nucleotides: TGCGCCAGCAGCTCCGGTTATTTAGCGGGAGGCAGGGATGAGCAGTTCTTC.